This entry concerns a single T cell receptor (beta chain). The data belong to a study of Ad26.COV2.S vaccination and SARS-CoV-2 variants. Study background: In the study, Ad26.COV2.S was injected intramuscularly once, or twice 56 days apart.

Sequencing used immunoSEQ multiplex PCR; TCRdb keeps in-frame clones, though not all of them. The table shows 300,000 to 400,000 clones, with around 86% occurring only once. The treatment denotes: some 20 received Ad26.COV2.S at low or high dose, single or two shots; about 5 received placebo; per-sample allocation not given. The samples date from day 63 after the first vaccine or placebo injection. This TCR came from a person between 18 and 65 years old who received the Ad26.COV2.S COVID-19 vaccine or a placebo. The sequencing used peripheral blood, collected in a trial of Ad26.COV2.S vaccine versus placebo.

Written as DNA, the CDR3 is TGTGCCAGCGCCGACAGGGGACCCTACGAGCAGTACTTC. Translated, it gives CASADRGPYEQYF. The chain couples TRBV27 to TRBJ2-7; 8 positions agree with TRBD1. CDR1 is MNHEY, CDR2 SMNVEV, per germline (reference sequence). The CDR3 runs to 13 residues. The ends lost 8 bases at V and 2 bases at J; junction bases unmatched: 5.